The clone carrying this T cell receptor beta chain came up a few times. What it binds is not known. The data are from a study of T-cell memory formation after mild COVID-19. Overall study results and limits: CD8+ contracting clones occupied EMRA, while CD4+ ones occupied mainly CM and EM.

V lost 5 bases and J lost 4, with 19 bases in between. There are 15 residues in the CDR3. Germline V CDR1 and CDR2: DFQATT, SNEGSKA (reference sequence). TCRdb ran MiXCR on the 5' RACE reads and lists one entry per CDR3 protein. The sample lists about 130,000 distinct CDR3 sequences, about 17% occurring once. The chain uses TRBV20-1 and TRBJ2-3; D might be TRBD1 (7 bases). The specimen was PBMCs or a T cell subset sorted from them (not recorded which). This sequence was found in a man between 18 and 35 years old who had mild COVID-19 (a few samples of this study predate the infection). Cell type and time point are not known. The CDR3 nucleotides are TGCAGTGCTCCTCAAAGACAGGGAGGCGCAGATACGCAGTATTTT. Translation: CSAPQRQGGADTQYF.